The clone carrying this T cell receptor (beta chain) showed up just once. This entry belongs to a study of blood T cell repertoires in COVID-19. Study overall: Samples came from the United States, Italy and Spain, spanning acute and convalescent COVID-19. The cDNA or gDNA used as material had been derived from T cells, B-cell-depleted T cells, or PBMCs.

TCRdb's copy holds only in-frame clones and misses some; the assay was immunoSEQ multiplex PCR. The sample lists under 300,000 clones, 65% to 85% occurring once. Sequencing input: peripheral blood. The clonotype was recovered from a woman aged 40-49 years who had recovered from COVID-19.

In DNA form, the CDR3 reads TGTGCCAGCAGCCTCCGGGGGGCCCCCTCTGGAAACACCATATATTTT. It is translated as CASSLRGAPSGNTIYF. The chain joins TRBV3-1 (or the pseudogene TRBV3-2) to TRBJ1-3; TRBD1 is a possible D gene (6 bases). V lost 4 bases, J lost 0 bases, and 13 bases lay in between. There are 16 residues in the CDR3. CDR1 and CDR2 (germline): LGHDT, YNNKEL (reference sequence).